The subject of this entry is one T cell receptor (beta chain). In the authors' workflow: From reference gene primer amplification, estimates of nucleated cell counts were derived. Repertoires were generated with immunoSEQ multiplex PCR, while TCRdb's copy carries only in-frame clones and drops some. V and J calls and clone size are copied from that table; D and trimming were computed from the DNA. The data contain 180,000 or so clones, about four fifths of them singletons. Followed longitudinally, the Seattle patients had been enrolled during active infection. This sample was included in a study of blood T cell repertoires in COVID-19. Study-wide context: Specimens from acute and convalescent COVID-19 originated in the United States, Italy and Spain. T cells, B-cell-depleted T cells, or PBMCs supplied cDNA or gDNA.

The clonotype was recovered from a middle-aged woman with COVID-19, enrolled during active disease. The sequencing sample was made of peripheral blood.

As DNA, the CDR3 is TGTGCCACCAGCAGAGAACGCCGACAAACCACAGATACGCAGTATTTT. Protein product: CATSRERRQTTDTQYF. This sequence joins TRBV15 and TRBJ2-3; no firm D call. CDR1 LNHNV and CDR2 YYDKDF come from the germline V gene (reference sequence). Between the trimmed V and J ends, which lost 0 bases and 2 bases, there was a span of 12 bases. CDR3 length: 16 residues.